The sample holds one count of the clone carrying this TCR beta chain. Its antigen is as yet unknown. These data are taken from a study of Ad26.COV2.S vaccination and SARS-CoV-2 variants. Study results and caveats: Vaccine recipients had higher spike-specific TCR breadth than placebo recipients.

There are 15 residues in the CDR3. V was cut by 5 bases and J by 5 bases, with 18 bases left in between. Germline values: CDR1 MNHEY, CDR2 SVGAGI. This table comes from immunoSEQ multiplex PCR, and its TCRdb copy is limited to in-frame clones, with some not included. The sample lists hundreds of thousands of clones, about 90% occurring once. The treatment was: 15 to 20 received Ad26.COV2.S at low or high dose, single or two shots; about five received placebo; per-sample allocation not given. Samples came from day 63 after the first vaccine or placebo injection. Aged 18-55 years, donor was enrolled in Boston in the early 2020s.

This clonotype originated in a person aged 18-65 years who received the Ad26.COV2.S COVID-19 vaccine or a placebo. The specimen comprised peripheral blood, sampled in a trial of Ad26.COV2.S vaccine versus placebo. The chain couples TRBV6-5 to TRBJ1-2, with D uncertain. This CDR3 is CASSRTSGMGYGYTF. DNA for the CDR3: TGTGCCAGCAGTCGCACCAGTGGAATGGGGTATGGCTACACCTTC.